The 24 T cell receptor beta chains given below trace back to one sample, sequenced in a study of blood T cell repertoires in COVID-19. Measured with immunoSEQ multiplex PCR; TCRdb has only the in-frame clones, and not every one. This table holds some 300,000 clones, about 88% found once. Sequenced material: PBMCs or T cells enriched from blood (not recorded which). The origin of the receptors is a woman aged 60 to 75 in a cohort exposed to, infected with or recovered from COVID-19 (not recorded which).

The genes are TRBV5-8 and TRBJ2-7; TRBD1 might be the D (5 bases). CDR1 is SGHTS and CDR2 is YDEGEE in the germline V gene. The length of the CDR3 is 14 residues. V lost 1 base and J lost 4, with 12 bases in between. The CDR3, as DNA: TGTGCCAGCAGCTTGTCAGGGTACATTTACGAGCAGTACTTC. It translates to CASSLSGYIYEQYF.

The V call is TRBV4-1, the J call TRBJ2-3; 7 bases line up with TRBD2. There are 16 residues in the CDR3. V was clipped by 0 bases and J by 1 base; unmatched bases: 4. From germline, CDR1 is MGHRA and CDR2 YSYEKL. The CDR3 is CASSQEGLAGTDTQYF. As DNA, the CDR3 is TGCGCCAGCAGCCAAGAGGGGCTAGCGGGCACAGATACGCAGTATTTT.

This rearrangement joins TRBV19 to TRBJ2-1, with D maybe TRBD2 (6 bases). The CDR3 spans 14 residues. CDR1 is LNHDA and CDR2 is SQIVND in the germline V gene (reference sequence). The V gene lost 3 bases and the J gene lost 7 bases, with 13 bases spanning the gap. The CDR3 sequence is CASSMRGSGNEQFF. The CDR3 nucleotides are TGTGCCAGTAGTATGCGGGGCAGCGGGAATGAGCAGTTCTTC.

Only one count was recorded for this clone. The rearrangement links TRBV6-5 to TRBJ2-7; D remains unclear. V shed 7 bases and J shed 5 bases, with 6 bases lying between them. This CDR3 is 10 amino acids long. Germline V CDR1 and CDR2: MNHEY, SVGAGI. The CDR3 nucleotides are TGTGCCAGCAACAAAAACGAGCAGTACTTC. Protein: CASNKNEQYF.

The chain carries TRBV28 and TRBJ2-1, with D tentatively TRBD2 (5 bases). Germline V CDR1 and CDR2: MDHEN, SYDVKM. Between the trimmed V and J ends, which lost 6 bases and 9 bases, there was a span of 15 bases. The CDR3 covers 13 residues. Here the CDR3 reads CASSYQLGAEQFF. For the CDR3, the DNA is TGTGCCAGCAGCTATCAACTAGGCGCTGAGCAGTTCTTC. The whole variable domain, remainder taken from reference TRBV28 and TRBJ2-1, is DVKVTQSSRYLVKRTGEKVFLECVQDMDHENMFWYRQDPGLGLRLIYFSYDVKMKEKGDIPEGYSVSREKKERFSLILESASTNQTSMYLCASSYQLGAEQFFGPGTRLTVL.

This clone was detected once. The V call is TRBV28, the J call TRBJ2-7; TRBD1 is a possible D gene (6 bases). This CDR3 contains 13 residues. The V gene's germline CDR1 is MDHEN and CDR2 SYDVKM. V lost 2 bases, J lost 4 bases, and 9 bases lay in between. The CDR3, as DNA: TGTGCCAGCAGTTTACACAGGGATTACGAGCAGTACTTC. The encoded protein is CASSLHRDYEQYF.

The rearrangement joins TRBV28 to TRBJ1-2, with a possible D match to TRBD1 (5 bases). The CDR3 runs to 14 residues. Trimming removed 2 bases at V and 4 bases at J, with 11 bases between. The germline V gene has CDR1 MDHEN and CDR2 SYDVKM. For the CDR3, the DNA is TGTGCCAGCAGTTTAGGTACAGGAACCTATGGCTACACCTTC. Protein: CASSLGTGTYGYTF.

The chain combines TRBV5-1 with TRBJ2-5; D perhaps matches TRBD2 (6 bases). Germline V gives CDR1 SGHRS, CDR2 YFSETQ. Trimming stripped 6 bases from V and 5 bases from J, with 14 bases between. This CDR3 is built from 13 residues. This chain's CDR3 is CASKAPGRETQYF. The DNA of the CDR3 is TGCGCCAGCAAAGCCCCGGGGAGGGAGACCCAGTACTTC. The complete variable domain, with remaining parts taken from reference TRBV5-1 and TRBJ2-5, reads KAGVTQTPRYLIKTRGQQVTLSCSPISGHRSVSWYQQTPGQGLQFLFEYFSETQRNKGNFPGRFSGRQFSNSRSEMNVSTLELGDSALYLCASKAPGRETQYFGPGTRLLVL.

This clone occurred once. A read error may produce the germline difference seen at one junction end. V and J are TRBV30 and TRBJ1-6; 7 positions agree with TRBD1. The CDR3 loop spans 14 amino acids. CDR1 is GTSNPN, CDR2 SVGIG, per germline (reference sequence). CDR3: CAWNAFKGTDPLEF. CDR3 coding DNA: TGTGCCTGGAACGCATTCAAAGGGACAGACCCTTTGGAGTTT. Filled out from reference TRBV30 and TRBJ1-6, the complete variable domain reads SQTIHQWPATLVQPVGSPLSLECTVEGTSNPNLYWYRQAAGRGLQLLFYSVGIGQISSEVPQNLSASRPQDRQFILSSKKLLLSDSGFYLCAWNAFKGTDPLEFGNGTRLTVT.

The chain is built from TRBV5-6 and TRBJ2-1; the D is unclear. Trimming removed 4 bases from V and 6 bases from J, with 5 bases in between. CDR1 is SGHDT, CDR2 YYEEEE, per germline. The CDR3 spans 11 residues. CDR3 protein: CASSLSNEQFF. DNA for the CDR3: TGTGCCAGCAGCCTGTCCAATGAGCAGTTCTTC.

The CDR3 sequence is CASSSPTSGYNEQFF. The CDR3 coding sequence is TGTGCCAGCAGTTCCCCGACTAGCGGTTACAATGAGCAGTTCTTC. The chain has TRBV6-2 or TRBV6-3 and TRBJ2-1; TRBD2 matches 9 bases. This CDR3 comprises 15 residues. V was clipped by 4 bases and J by 4 bases; unmatched bases: 5. Germline V gene sequence: CDR1 MNHEY, CDR2 SVGEGT.

This chain connects TRBV13 to TRBJ2-2; 8 bases fit TRBD1. Looked up from germline, CDR1 is PRHDT and CDR2 is FYEKMQ (reference sequence). The CDR3 sequence is 15 residues long. After removal of 5 bases from V and 4 bases from J, the junction contained 6 bases not matched to a gene. The CDR3 protein is CASSPRTGTTGELFF. The CDR3 DNA is TGTGCCAGCAGCCCCCGGACAGGGACCACCGGGGAGCTGTTTTTT.

This chain joins TRBV11-2 and TRBJ2-1; 9 bases agree with TRBD1. The V segment lost 5 bases and the J segment 3 bases; nucleotides outside the gene matches: 8. The CDR3 has 16 residues. Germline V gives CDR1 SGHAT, CDR2 FQNNGV. The CDR3 bases are TGTGCCAGCAGCAAAACCGGGACAGGGTTCTACAATGAGCAGTTCTTC. Amino acid sequence: CASSKTGTGFYNEQFF.

J is TRBJ2-1 and V is TRBV7-9, with 10 bases lining up with TRBD2. The CDR3 totals 15 residues. CDR1 is SEHNR and CDR2 is FQNEAQ in the germline V gene (reference sequence). The J segment lost 5 bases and the V segment lost 3 bases, leaving 4 bases of the junction unmatched. The DNA of the CDR3 is TGTGCCAGCAGCTTGAAGCTAGCGGGAGACAATGAGCAGTTCTTC. The encoded protein is CASSLKLAGDNEQFF.

This clone occurred a few times. This rearrangement joins TRBV29-1 to TRBJ1-1; perhaps TRBD1 as D (6 bases). The germline gives CDR1 SQVTM, CDR2 ANQGSEA. The CDR3 is made up of 15 amino acids. V was cut by 2 bases and J by 0 bases, with 13 bases left in between. CDR3 loop: CSVERNRDLNTEAFF. CDR3 DNA sequence: TGCAGCGTTGAACGTAACAGGGATCTGAACACTGAAGCTTTCTTT.

The V call is TRBV18, the J call TRBJ2-1; the match to TRBD1 covers 8 bases. Germline CDR1 and CDR2: KGHSH and LQKENI. The CDR3 is made up of 18 amino acids. V gave up 6 bases and J gave up 4 bases; unmatched junction bases: 17. The CDR3 region is CASSLTSRSGTGYNEQFF. In nucleotides, the CDR3 is TGTGCCAGCTCCCTCACCAGCCGCTCCGGGACAGGTTACAATGAGCAGTTCTTC.

V gene TRBV2 combines with J gene TRBJ1-3, with D possibly TRBD1 on 5 matching bases. Looked up from germline, CDR1 is SNHLY and CDR2 is FYNNEI. Trimming took 5 bases from V and 0 from J, leaving 14 bases between them. The length of the CDR3 is 16 residues. CDR3 region: CASSSSSGGSGNTIYF. CDR3 nucleotide sequence: TGTGCCAGCAGTTCATCCAGCGGGGGCTCTGGAAACACCATATATTTT.

V usage is TRBV18 and J usage is TRBJ2-7; D gene unclear. Trimming stripped 1 base from V and 0 bases from J, with 10 bases between. CDR3 length equals 15 residues. CDR1 and CDR2 from the germline V gene are KGHSH and LQKENI. The CDR3 sequence: CASSPQSPYSYEQYF. CDR3 bases: TGTGCCAGCTCACCACAAAGCCCTTACTCCTACGAGCAGTACTTC.

The chain is built from TRBV7-9 and TRBJ1-5; 7 bases fit TRBD1. Per germline, CDR1 SEHNR and CDR2 FQNEAQ (reference sequence). CDR3 length: 15 residues. V trimming: 4 bases; J trimming: 6 bases; junction bases outside the gene matches: 9. The CDR3 DNA reads as TGTGCCAGCAGCTCGACCGGACAGGCTGCTCAGCCCCAGCATTTT. Its protein product is CASSSTGQAAQPQHF.

This rearrangement joins TRBV11-2 to TRBJ1-1; perhaps TRBD1 as D (5 bases). The V gene lost 5 bases and the J gene lost 5 bases, with 9 bases spanning the gap. The CDR3 sequence is 12 residues long. The germline gives CDR1 SGHAT, CDR2 FQNNGV. This CDR3 reads CASSKGSTEAFF. CDR3 DNA sequence: TGTGCCAGCAGCAAGGGGTCTACTGAAGCTTTCTTT.

This chain joins TRBV5-1 and TRBJ2-7; TRBD1 agrees at 9 bases. The CDR3 has 15 residues. In germline, CDR1 is SGHRS, CDR2 YFSETQ. The junction had 12 bases not matched to a gene; V was cut back by 4 bases and J by 7 bases. DNA of the CDR3: TGCGCCAGCAGCCCGACATTGACAGGGGGTTGGGAGCAGTACTTC. Protein product: CASSPTLTGGWEQYF.

The chain combines TRBV9 with TRBJ2-5, with D unresolved. With 2 bases removed from V and 3 bases from J, the gap between germline ends came to 8 bases. Germline CDR1 reads SGDLS; CDR2 reads YYNGEE. This CDR3 comprises 13 residues. The CDR3 sequence: CASSVSSKETQYF. In DNA form, the CDR3 reads TGTGCCAGCAGCGTTTCATCCAAAGAGACCCAGTACTTC.

The CDR3 DNA reads as TGTGCCAGCAGTTTTTCCCTCCGGGACAGCTCTTACAATGAGCAGTTCTTC. Its translation: CASSFSLRDSSYNEQFF. The chain uses TRBV27 and TRBJ2-1, with 7 bases lining up with TRBD1. The CDR3 loop spans 17 amino acids. CDR1 is MNHEY, CDR2 SMNVEV, per germline (reference sequence). V lost 3 bases, J lost 4 bases, and 12 bases stayed unmatched.

The chain employs TRBV10-3 and TRBJ1-3, with TRBD1 matching over 9 bases. CDR1 is ENHRY and CDR2 is SYGVKD in the germline V gene. The ends lost 7 bases at V and 4 bases at J; junction bases unmatched: 17. This CDR3 comprises 18 residues. CDR3 sequence: CAIKGQGPGELSGNTIYF. The CDR3, as DNA: TGTGCCATCAAGGGACAGGGCCCGGGGGAGCTTTCCGGAAACACCATATATTTT.